One T cell receptor beta chain is described in this entry. TCRbeta library construction was performed incorporating unique molecular identifiers. TCRdb reprocessed the PCR reads via MiXCR and lists one record per CDR3 protein. The table has about 540,000 distinct CDR3 sequences, around 19% seen once. This CDR3 contains 15 residues. Germline values: CDR1 MNHEY, CDR2 SVGEGT. V was pared by 8 bases and J by 3 bases, with 10 bases of the junction left unmatched. This sample was taken from a study of T-cell reconstitution after alpha-beta-depleted transplantation in children. The chain couples TRBV6-2 or TRBV6-3 to TRBJ2-7; 10 nucleotides align to TRBD2. The source was PBMCs from the stem cell graft donor, collected from the stem cell graft. The TCR sequence derives from a human donor who donated a stem cell graft to a child with acute lymphoblastic leukemia. The DNA for the CDR3 is TGTGCCAGCCATGTGCTAGCGGGAGCATTCTACGAGCAGTACTTC. The encoded protein is CASHVLAGAFYEQYF.